This TCR beta chain was sequenced in a study of blood T cell repertoires in COVID-19. In the study overall: Acute and convalescent COVID-19 samples came from the United States, Italy and Spain. PBMCs, B-cell-depleted T cells, or T cells provided the cDNA or gDNA that made up the material.

Between the trimmed V and J ends, which lost 4 bases and 4 bases, there was a span of 16 bases. The CDR3 covers 15 residues. The germline CDR1 and CDR2 sequences are SNHLY and FYNNEI. In the authors' methods: Reference gene primer amplification yielded estimated nucleated cell counts. Measured with immunoSEQ multiplex PCR; TCRdb has only the in-frame clones, and not every one. Clone size and the V and J calls come from that table; the DNA yielded D and trimming. The table shows around 130,000 clones, with about 90% occurring only once. The sample taken for sequencing was peripheral blood. This chain links TRBV2 with TRBJ1-2; a weak D match, TRBD1 (6 bases). The receptor comes from a woman aged 50 to 65 who had recovered from COVID-19. The CDR3 DNA reads TGTGCCAGCAGTGCGGTACAGGGTGAGGGCTATGGCTACACCTTC. Protein: CASSAVQGEGYGYTF.